This entry is about one T cell receptor beta chain. It has no known antigen specificity. This may come from a read error, since a much larger clone is one base off. Relative to germline, V is 3 bases shorter and J is 3 bases shorter, with 4 bases between their ends. In the germline V gene (reference sequence), CDR1 corresponds to SGHKS and CDR2 to YYEKEE. The CDR3 sequence holds 11 residues, the cysteine and phenylalanine included. The CDR3 DNA has 33 bases and is translated from base 1. TCRbeta CDR3 regions were sequenced with the immunoSEQ Assay. After extraction, genomic DNA underwent amplification by bias-controlled multiplex PCR, followed by high-throughput sequencing. Processing in the source paper ran as follows. To quantify the absolute abundance of each unique TCRbeta CDR3 region, sequences were collapsed and filtered. T cell fraction was estimated by normalization of TCRbeta template counts to usable DNA, with usable DNA being measured through amplification of reference genes present in all nucleated cells. Repertoire TCRs were annotated as SARS-CoV-2-specific by exact matching of V gene, CDR3 amino acid sequence and J gene to a known reactive TCR set. MIRA supplied the reference SARS-CoV-2 TCR set, which was filtered for enrichment in COVID-19-positive ImmuneCODE repertoires so that public or cross-reactive TCRs were removed. Based on the MIRA antigens, annotated TCRs were further analysed at the level of specific ORF or position within ORF. Breadth was defined as the number of annotated unique rearrangements divided by the total number of unique productive rearrangements, and depth was defined as the summed frequency of the annotated unique rearrangements. TCR breadth was compared between groups using two-sided Wilcoxon rank-sum tests. Held by TCRdb, this immuneACCESS table contains in-frame sequences only and omits some clones. Under half of the omission traces to an unresolved V gene where checked; the cause of the rest is unknown. V, J and clone size are those of that table, while D and trimming were read from the DNA. Recorded for this sample are fewer than 400,000 clones; about nine tenths of them occurred a single time. 3% to 3.5% of the sample goes to the ten largest clones.

These data come from a study of Ad26.COV2.S vaccination and SARS-CoV-2 variants (dated by TCRdb to the early 2020s). Broadly, across the study: Donors in the vaccine arm were drawn from COV1001, a multicentre, randomized, double-blind, placebo-controlled phase I-IIa trial testing Ad26.COV2.S in healthy adults. Dosing of Ad26.COV2.S was intramuscular, at either 5x10^10 or 1x10^11 viral particles, delivered as one shot or as two shots spaced 56 days apart. The specificity and breadth of SARS-CoV-2-reactive T cell receptors after Ad26.COV2.S vaccination were assessed by TCRbeta repertoire sequencing. A total of 32 samples were included in the TCR-sequenced set, comprising about 20 Ad26.COV2.S vaccine recipients, 5 placebo recipients and 8 SARS-CoV-2 convalescent individuals. Trial participants were randomized into five groups of five: low-dose or high-dose Ad26.COV2.S given once or twice, or placebo on both occasions. Investigators remained blinded to trial group allocation during experiments and outcome assessment.

The label giving this sample's treatment or condition can be read as: 19 received Ad26.COV2.S at low or high dose, single or two shots; a few received placebo; per-sample allocation not given. Repertoires of vaccine and placebo recipients were sequenced from samples collected on day 63 after the first injection. In Cohort 1b, 25 to 30 adults aged 18-55 years were enrolled at a single site in Boston, USA, between 29 July and 7 August 2020. As a vaccine, Ad26.COV2.S was a replication-incompetent adenovirus type 26 vector that expressed a prefusion-stabilized SARS-CoV-2 spike protein derived from the original Wuhan strain. Study-wide conclusions, independent of this receptor: Comparable non-spike TCR breadth was observed between vaccine and placebo recipients, consistent with only spike being contained in the vaccine. Higher spike-specific TCR breadth was observed in Ad26.COV2.S recipients than in placebo recipients (P = 0.0014). According to the authors, total T cell responses may have been underestimated by the TCR breadth and depth analyses. Comparing responses between vaccine doses or regimens was not something the study was powered to do. After vaccination, substantial breadth of spike-specific CD8+ and CD4+ T cell responses was reported.

The material was peripheral blood, obtained in a trial of Ad26.COV2.S vaccine versus placebo. The sequence came from a person between 18 and 65 years old who received the Ad26.COV2.S COVID-19 vaccine or a placebo. The chain uses TRBV5-5 and TRBJ2-7, with the D gene not clear enough to name. The nucleotide sequence reads as follows: TGTGCCAGCAGCTGGGACTACGAGCAGTACTTC. Its amino acids are CASSWDYEQYF.